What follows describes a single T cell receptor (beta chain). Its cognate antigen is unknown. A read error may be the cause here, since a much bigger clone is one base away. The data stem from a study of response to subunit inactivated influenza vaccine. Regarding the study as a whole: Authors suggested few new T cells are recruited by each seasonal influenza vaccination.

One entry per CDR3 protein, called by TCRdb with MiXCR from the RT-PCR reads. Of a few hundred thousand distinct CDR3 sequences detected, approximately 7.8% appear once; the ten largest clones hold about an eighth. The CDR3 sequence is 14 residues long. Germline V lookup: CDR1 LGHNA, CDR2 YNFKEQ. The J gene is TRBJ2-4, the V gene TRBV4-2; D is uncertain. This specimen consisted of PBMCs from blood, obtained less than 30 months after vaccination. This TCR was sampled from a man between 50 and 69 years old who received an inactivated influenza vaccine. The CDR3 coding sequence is TGTGCCGGCAGGAAATTGATGGACAAAAACATTCAGTACTTC. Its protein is CAGRKLMDKNIQYF.